What follows are 19 T cell receptor beta chains derived from one specimen sequenced in a study of blood T cells in healthy people across ages. Through a sample-barcoded 5' primer and a J-beta primer mix, a second PCR was run for about 6 to 11 cycles. One entry per CDR3 protein, called by TCRdb with MiXCR from the 5' RACE reads. This sample carries about 1.8 million distinct CDR3 sequences, roughly 52% of them seen once, and the ten largest clones take over 2%. Sequencing was performed on blood. These receptors originate from a woman aged 40 to 50 in good health.

In this sample, this clonotype turned up once. The V and J genes are TRBV20-1 and TRBJ1-5; TRBD1 agrees at 7 bases. Trimming took 2 bases from V and 0 from J; bases not matched to a gene: 4. Germline loops: CDR1 DFQATT, CDR2 SNEGSKA (reference sequence). The CDR3 spans 15 residues. The CDR3 region has the DNA TGCAGTGCTAGACCCAGGGGGGTTAGCAATCAGCCCCAGCATTTT. Its translation is CSARPRGVSNQPQHF.

The sample holds one count of this clonotype. The V call is TRBV6-2 or TRBV6-3, the J call TRBJ1-2; 9 bases align to TRBD1. Germline loops: CDR1 MNHEY, CDR2 SVGEGT. J was trimmed by 7 bases and V by 6 bases; bases with no gene match: 6. CDR3 length equals 13 residues. The CDR3 region is CASRAGTGSGYTF. CDR3 sequence (DNA): TGTGCCAGCAGAGCCGGGACAGGGTCTGGCTACACCTTC.

The V call is TRBV24-1, the J call TRBJ2-3; D may be TRBD1 or TRBD2 (7 bases each). CDR1 is KGHDR, CDR2 SFDVKD, per germline. The V end lost 5 bases, the J end lost 4 bases, and 21 bases lay between the germline ends. The CDR3 extends over 17 amino acids. CDR3 nucleotide sequence: TGTGCCACCAGTGTCCACCCCGGGCAGGGGGGGCCAGATACGCAGTATTTT. Protein product: CATSVHPGQGGPDTQYF.

This clonotype has more than one count but fewer than ten. The chain links TRBV20-1 to TRBJ2-5; D is unresolved. This CDR3 region has 13 residues. Germline loops: CDR1 DFQATT, CDR2 SNEGSKA (reference sequence). Trimming cost V 6 bases and J 4 bases, with 15 bases left between them. CDR3 sequence reads: CSALPAAGETQYF. CDR3 bases: TGCAGTGCCCTGCCCGCGGCAGGAGAGACCCAGTACTTC.

The rearrangement links TRBV6-6 to TRBJ1-5; D is possibly TRBD1 (5 bases). V lost 2 bases, J lost 6 bases, and 14 bases lay in between. The CDR3 has 15 amino acids. Germline lookup yields CDR1 MNHNY and CDR2 SVGAGI (reference sequence). The CDR3 sequence: CASSYPREPGQPQHF. The CDR3 DNA is TGTGCCAGCAGTTACCCCAGGGAGCCCGGTCAGCCCCAGCATTTT.

This chain connects TRBV28 to TRBJ2-7; either TRBD1 or TRBD2 may fit D (5 bases each). This CDR3 has 14 residues. The germline CDR1 and CDR2 sequences are MDHEN and SYDVKM. V lost 5 bases to trimming and J lost 10 bases, with 21 bases between them. The CDR3 is CASSNPRAGEAQYF. DNA of the CDR3: TGTGCCAGCAGTAACCCCAGGGCGGGTGAGGCCCAGTACTTC.

This chain links TRBV27 with TRBJ1-6; TRBD1 might be the D (6 bases). Germline CDR1 MNHEY, CDR2 SMNVEV (reference sequence). Trimming removed 5 bases at V and 7 bases at J, with 15 bases between. The length of the CDR3 is 15 residues. CDR3 sequence: CASSVTGGSNSPLHF. The CDR3, as DNA: TGTGCCAGCAGTGTCACGGGGGGCTCCAATTCACCCCTCCACTTT.

This clonotype was observed a few times. The chain couples TRBV20-1 to TRBJ2-7; D gene ambiguous. The CDR3 totals 13 residues. The ends were cut back, 3 bases at V and 5 bases at J, with 14 bases in the middle. Germline CDR1 and CDR2: DFQATT and SNEGSKA (reference sequence). CDR3 nucleotides: TGCAGTGCTAGGGATCCCCAACTTAACGAGCAGTACTTC. Its translation is CSARDPQLNEQYF.

The rearrangement links TRBV7-6 to TRBJ1-1; D is unresolved. The germline CDR1 and CDR2 sequences are SGHVS and FNYEAQ. CDR3 length: 13 amino acids. Trimming left V 5 bases short and J 4 bases short, with 11 bases between. CDR3 residues: CASSVSPGTEAFF. The CDR3 nucleotides read TGTGCCAGCAGCGTCAGTCCGGGCACTGAAGCTTTCTTT. The full variable domain, in which reference TRBV7-6 and TRBJ1-1 provide the parts outside the CDR3, is GAGVSQSPRYKVTKRGQDVALRCDPISGHVSLYWYRQALGQGPEFLTYFNYEAQQDKSGLPNDRFSAERPEGSISTLTIQRTEQRDSAMYRCASSVSPGTEAFFGQGTRLTVV.

The rearrangement uses TRBV4-2 and TRBJ1-2; D possibly corresponds to TRBD1 (5 bases). Germline lookup yields CDR1 LGHNA and CDR2 YNFKEQ. This CDR3 comprises 15 residues. V lost 0 bases to trimming and J lost 4 bases, with 12 bases between them. CDR3 sequence (DNA): TGTGCCAGCAGCCAAGACCAGGGTATTAGCTATGGCTACACCTTC. Translated, it gives CASSQDQGISYGYTF.

The table lists this clonotype with a few counts. The J gene is TRBJ1-4, the V gene TRBV4-2, with a tentative D call TRBD1 (6 bases). CDR3 length: 16 amino acids. The V gene's germline CDR1 is LGHNA and CDR2 YNFKEQ. The ends were cut back, 0 bases at V and 5 bases at J, with 13 bases in the middle. DNA for the CDR3: TGTGCCAGCAGCCAAGAGGTGGCCAGGGGAAATGAAAAACTGTTTTTT. This translates into CASSQEVARGNEKLFF.

This clonotype was seen a few times. The genes are TRBV20-1 and TRBJ2-5; 9 bases map to TRBD1. The V gene end was trimmed by 5 bases and the J gene end by 2 bases; junction bases not matched to a gene: 6. The length of the CDR3 is 14 residues. Germline V gene lookup returns CDR1 DFQATT and CDR2 SNEGSKA (reference sequence). Here the CDR3 reads CSAQWTGDQETQYF. The CDR3 DNA reads as TGCAGTGCTCAATGGACAGGGGATCAAGAGACCCAGTACTTC.

Concerning this clonotype itself: Sequence at one end of the junction differs from germline and may be a read error. This chain uses TRBV6-2 or TRBV6-3 with TRBJ1-2; TRBD1 is a possible D gene (5 bases). CDR1 and CDR2 from the germline V gene are MNHEY and SVGEGT. This CDR3 is 15 amino acids long. The CDR3 spells CASRPTGTTNYSYTF. The CDR3 region has the DNA TGTGCCAGCAGACCTACAGGCACGACTAACTATAGCTACACCTTC.

This clonotype was counted ten times or more. At one end the junction does not follow the germline gene, possibly because of a read error. The chain carries TRBV5-1 and TRBJ2-7; D may correspond to TRBD1 or TRBD2 (6 bases each). There are 15 residues in the CDR3. Per germline, CDR1 SGHRS and CDR2 YFSETQ. This CDR3 reads CASSLGGTGPYEQYF. The CDR3 nucleotides are TGTGCCAGCAGCTTAGGGGGGACCGGTCCTTACGAGCAGTACTTC.

The J gene is TRBJ1-5, the V gene TRBV5-6; unclear D gene. The CDR3 totals 14 residues. The germline V gene has CDR1 SGHDT and CDR2 YYEEEE. Trimming cost V 4 bases and J 8 bases, with 16 bases left between them. CDR3 nucleotide sequence: TGTGCCAGCAGCGTGGGTCACGGCTCGGAGCCCCAGCATTTT. Its translation: CASSVGHGSEPQHF.

V usage is TRBV4-3 and J usage is TRBJ2-3; weak D call: TRBD2 (6 bases). The CDR3 covers 18 residues. Trimming took off 0 bases at V and 3 bases at J, with 19 bases between the two ends. Germline loops: CDR1 LGHNA, CDR2 YSLEER. The CDR3 here is CASSQDRGMKSRTDTQYF. For the CDR3, the DNA is TGCGCCAGCAGCCAAGATCGGGGGATGAAAAGTCGGACAGATACGCAGTATTTT.

The table lists this clonotype with a few counts. This sequence joins TRBV6-5 and TRBJ1-2; no definite D call. Between the trimmed V and J ends, which lost 2 bases and 2 bases, there was a span of 9 bases. Germline V gene sequence: CDR1 MNHEY, CDR2 SVGAGI. The CDR3 covers 14 residues. The CDR3, as DNA: TGTGCCAGCAGTTACAGGGCCGACAACTATGGCTACACCTTC. It is translated as CASSYRADNYGYTF.

This clonotype was detected a few times. The chain is built from TRBV10-2 and TRBJ2-7, with D possibly being TRBD1 (5 bases). Trimming pared 10 bases from V and 6 bases from J, leaving 22 bases between. The CDR3 totals 14 residues. Looked up from germline, CDR1 is WSHSY and CDR2 is SAAADI. The CDR3 DNA reads as TGCGCCACCCGAGAACAGGCAGGTTTCGGCGAGCAGTACTTC. Protein: CATREQAGFGEQYF.

The chain recombines TRBV7-9 with TRBJ1-5; D is ambiguous. With 1 base removed from V and 0 bases from J, the gap between germline ends came to 10 bases. Germline CDR1 is SEHNR and CDR2 is FQNEAQ (reference sequence). This CDR3 contains 16 residues. CDR3 nucleotides: TGTGCCAGCAGCTTAGGAGGGTATGGTAGCAATCAGCCCCAGCATTTT. Translated: CASSLGGYGSNQPQHF.